One and the same sample provided the 26 T cell receptor beta chains below, sequenced in a study of blood T cell repertoires in COVID-19. Here immunoSEQ multiplex PCR was the method, and the copy in TCRdb shows in-frame clones only, minus some. The sample lists around 100,000 clones; roughly nine tenths were seen once. Source material: peripheral blood. These receptors were collected from a man aged 45 to 65 with active COVID-19.

The gene calls are TRBV5-1 and TRBJ2-2; TRBD1 agrees at 7 bases. This CDR3 region has 14 residues. The J segment lost 7 bases and the V segment lost 5 bases, leaving 8 bases of the junction unmatched. From germline, CDR1 is SGHRS and CDR2 YFSETQ. DNA for the CDR3: TGCGCCAGCAGTCCGGGACAGAGTGGCGGGGAGCTGTTTTTT. Residues: CASSPGQSGGELFF.

V usage is TRBV6-2 or TRBV6-3 and J usage is TRBJ1-1; D is undetermined. This CDR3 contains 15 residues. Germline-derived CDR1 and CDR2 are MNHEY and SVGEGT. Trimming took off 6 bases at V and 0 bases at J, with 14 bases between the two ends. The CDR3 region has the DNA TGTGCCAGCAGCCTGTCGACGGACTTGAACACTGAAGCTTTCTTT. Translated: CASSLSTDLNTEAFF.

This clone showed up just once. V and J are TRBV6-5 and TRBJ2-7; 7 nucleotides align to TRBD1. This CDR3 contains 16 residues. V shed 0 bases and J 2 bases; nucleotides not matched to a gene: 7. Germline V gene data show CDR1 as MNHEY and CDR2 as SVGAGI. CDR3 loop: CASSYSWQGVTYEQYF. The CDR3 coding sequence is TGTGCCAGCAGTTACTCGTGGCAGGGGGTCACCTACGAGCAGTACTTC.

This chain links TRBV10-3 with TRBJ1-2, with a possible D match to TRBD1 (5 bases). V dropped 4 bases and J dropped 4 bases, with 10 bases sitting between them. CDR1 is ENHRY, CDR2 SYGVKD, per germline. The CDR3 spans 13 residues. The CDR3 loop reads CAISAGEGYGYTF. The CDR3 coding sequence is TGTGCCATCAGTGCGGGGGAAGGCTATGGCTACACCTTC.

V usage is TRBV5-1 and J usage is TRBJ2-2, with D tentatively TRBD1 (5 bases). V was pared by 6 bases and J by 8 bases, with 17 bases between. CDR1 is SGHRS, CDR2 YFSETQ, per germline. The CDR3 contains 14 residues. CDR3 in DNA: TGCGCCAGCAAGGCCAGGGCAATTCAGGGGGAGCTGTTTTTT. This translates into CASKARAIQGELFF.

This chain connects TRBV3-1 (or the pseudogene TRBV3-2) to TRBJ2-2; 9 bases map to TRBD2. The CDR3 consists of 16 residues. From germline, CDR1 is LGHDT and CDR2 YNNKEL (reference sequence). J was trimmed by 6 bases and V by 1 base; bases with no gene match: 6. CDR3 amino acids: CASSQVASGKAGELFF. The CDR3 bases are TGTGCCAGCAGCCAAGTAGCTAGCGGGAAAGCCGGGGAGCTGTTTTTT.

The chain couples TRBV9 to TRBJ2-7; 10 bases line up with TRBD2. The germline V gene has CDR1 SGDLS and CDR2 YYNGEE. The J segment lost 4 bases and the V segment lost 0 bases, leaving 13 bases of the junction unmatched. The CDR3 is 18 amino acids. In DNA, the CDR3 is TGTGCCAGCAGCGTAGAAGCTGTGAAGACTAGCGGGCTATACGAGCAGTACGTC. Its translation: CASSVEAVKTSGLYEQYV.

The chain links TRBV24-1 to TRBJ2-1; the D gene is possibly TRBD1 (6 bases). Germline-derived CDR1 and CDR2 are KGHDR and SFDVKD. V lost 4 bases, J lost 6 bases, and 15 bases lay in between. The CDR3 loop spans 15 amino acids. CDR3 sequence: CATSDAGARFNEQFF. In DNA form, the CDR3 reads TGTGCCACCAGTGACGCAGGGGCGCGCTTCAATGAGCAGTTCTTC.

CDR3: CASSLAPGGTGELFF. In DNA form, the CDR3 reads TGTGCCAGCAGCTTAGCGCCAGGGGGCACCGGGGAGCTGTTTTTT. V is TRBV7-9 and J is TRBJ2-2, with 7 positions matching TRBD1. Germline values: CDR1 SEHNR, CDR2 FQNEAQ (reference sequence). There are 15 residues in the CDR3. V was clipped by 0 bases and J by 4 bases; unmatched bases: 2.

The chain uses TRBV6-5 and TRBJ1-3, with 9 bases aligning to TRBD1. V dropped 6 bases and J dropped 1; count of bases not matched to a gene: 4. The CDR3 consists of 15 residues. Germline CDR1 is MNHEY and CDR2 is SVGAGI. The CDR3 nucleotides read TGTGCCAGCAGGGAGGACAGGGGATCTGGAAACACCATATATTTT. Residues: CASREDRGSGNTIYF.

The V and J genes are TRBV23-1 and TRBJ2-7, with D hard to call. TRBV23-1 belongs to the ORF category, with a function that is uncertain. CDR3 size: 15 residues. With 0 bases removed from V and 4 bases from J, the gap between germline ends came to 13 bases. As DNA, the CDR3 is TGCGCCAGCAGTCAATCGTTCCAGGTGCCATACGAGCAGTACGTC. Protein sequence: CASSQSFQVPYEQYV.

This clone was detected once. The V gene is TRBV19, the J gene TRBJ2-1; 16 nucleotides match TRBD2. The J segment lost 8 bases and the V segment lost 6 bases, leaving 13 bases of the junction unmatched. This CDR3 region has 18 residues. From germline, CDR1 is LNHDA and CDR2 SQIVND (reference sequence). The CDR3 nucleotides read TGTGCCAGTAGATCACCGGGACTAGCGGGGGGGCAGGTCGATGAGCAGTTCTTC. Amino acids: CASRSPGLAGGQVDEQFF.

The chain employs TRBV10-2 and TRBJ2-7, with 11 bases matching TRBD2. CDR1 and CDR2 (germline): WSHSY, SAAADI. Germline trimming cut 6 bases from V and 5 bases from J; bases unmatched to any gene: 9. This CDR3 contains 15 residues. Written as DNA, the CDR3 is TGCGCCAGCAGCGTAGCGGGAGGGCCCCTGAACGAGCAGTACGTC. Its translation is CASSVAGGPLNEQYV.

J is TRBJ2-7 and V is TRBV6-5; 12 bases line up with TRBD1. J was trimmed by 4 bases and V by 4 bases; bases with no gene match: 2. The CDR3 length is 14 residues. Germline V CDR1 and CDR2: MNHEY, SVGAGI. DNA of the CDR3: TGTGCCAGCAGTTGGGACAGGGGGCAATACGAGCAGTACTTC. Residues: CASSWDRGQYEQYF.

This clone was seen just once. DNA of the CDR3: TGTGCCAGCAGTTTAAGAGAAGGAGGACAGGGGGGCGGCTACACCTTC. It is translated as CASSLREGGQGGGYTF. V gene TRBV27 combines with J gene TRBJ1-2; 10 bases agree with TRBD1. Germline CDR1 MNHEY, CDR2 SMNVEV (reference sequence). Unmatched junction bases numbered 11, after V lost 2 bases and J lost 8 bases. This CDR3 is built from 16 residues.

The chain has TRBV29-1 and TRBJ2-7; D call uncertain. V lost 1 base, J lost 7 bases, and 11 bases lay in between. Looked up from germline, CDR1 is SQVTM and CDR2 is ANQGSEA. The CDR3 extends over 12 amino acids. The CDR3 DNA sequence: TGCAGCGTTGAAGGTGGCAGTAATGAGCAGTACGTC. It translates to CSVEGGSNEQYV.

This rearrangement joins TRBV7-3 to TRBJ2-1; 9 positions agree with TRBD2. The germline V gene encodes CDR1 SGHTA and CDR2 FQGTGA. This CDR3 has 16 amino acids. V was pared by 6 bases and J by 7 bases, with 13 bases of the junction left unmatched. CDR3 in amino acids: CASSLGWGLAGNEQFF. CDR3 coding DNA: TGTGCCAGCAGTTTAGGGTGGGGGCTAGCGGGGAATGAGCAGTTCTTC.

This clone was found once. This chain links TRBV5-8 with TRBJ2-1; a weak D match, TRBD2 (6 bases). V was trimmed by 1 base and J by 0 bases, leaving 14 bases between them. This CDR3 region has 17 residues. Germline values: CDR1 SGHTS, CDR2 YDEGEE. The DNA of the CDR3 is TGTGCCAGCAGCTTGCGGGGGTACGGAAACTCCTACAATGAGCAGTTCTTC. Residues: CASSLRGYGNSYNEQFF.

The V and J genes are TRBV24-1 and TRBJ1-1; D remains unclear. Per germline, CDR1 KGHDR and CDR2 SFDVKD. V was trimmed by 9 bases and J by 4 bases, leaving 14 bases between them. The CDR3 consists of 13 residues. The CDR3: CATSGSEGTEAFF. DNA for the CDR3: TGTGCCACCTCTGGGTCGGAGGGCACTGAAGCTTTCTTT.

The V gene is TRBV27, the J gene TRBJ1-1; D is unclear. The germline V gene encodes CDR1 MNHEY and CDR2 SMNVEV (reference sequence). CDR3 length: 14 residues. Trimming pared 4 bases from V and 2 bases from J, leaving 11 bases between. The CDR3 DNA reads as TGTGCCAGCAGTTCCCGGCGGGGAAACACTGAAGCTTTCTTT. Its protein product is CASSSRRGNTEAFF.

The J gene is TRBJ1-1, the V gene TRBV2, with D unclear. V was shortened by 1 base and J by 3 bases, with 12 bases between the two germline ends. The V gene's germline CDR1 is SNHLY and CDR2 FYNNEI. CDR3 length: 15 residues. CDR3 loop: CASSEDLQRDTEAFF. The CDR3, as DNA: TGTGCCAGCAGTGAAGATTTACAGAGGGACACTGAAGCTTTCTTT. Supplemented by reference TRBV2 and TRBJ1-1, the full variable domain reads EPEVTQTPSHQVTQMGQEVILRCVPISNHLYFYWYRQILGQKVEFLVSFYNNEISEKSEIFDDQFSVERPDGSNFTLKIRSTKLEDSAMYFCASSEDLQRDTEAFFGQGTRLTVV.

This CDR3 is CASSAPGGYTF. The DNA of the CDR3 is TGTGCCAGCAGCGCCCCCGGTGGCTACACCTTC. This sequence joins TRBV7-9 and TRBJ1-2; D is unclear. CDR3 length equals 11 residues. CDR1 is SEHNR, CDR2 FQNEAQ, per germline (reference sequence). V lost 5 bases, J lost 7 bases, and 8 bases lay in between.

For the CDR3, the DNA is TGCGCCAGCAGCACCGGACAGGGATTTATGAACACTGAAGCTTTCTTT. Its translation: CASSTGQGFMNTEAFF. This chain uses TRBV5-1 with TRBJ1-1; 8 bases agree with TRBD1. This CDR3 has 16 amino acids. J lost 0 bases, V lost 4 bases, and 8 bases had no gene match. CDR1 and CDR2 from the germline V gene are SGHRS and YFSETQ.

The rearrangement joins TRBV30 to TRBJ1-1; a weak D match, TRBD1 (5 bases). Germline V gene data show CDR1 as GTSNPN and CDR2 as SVGIG (reference sequence). This CDR3 is built from 12 residues. V was clipped by 6 bases and J by 1 base, with 9 bases between them. CDR3 DNA: TGTGCCTGCGTAGGGGCGAACACTGAAGCTTTCTTT. It translates to CACVGANTEAFF.

The chain links TRBV7-9 to TRBJ1-5, with D perhaps matching TRBD1 (6 bases). CDR1 SEHNR and CDR2 FQNEAQ come from the germline V gene (reference sequence). Trimming left V 4 bases short and J 0 bases short, with 10 bases between. This CDR3 is built from 15 residues. CDR3 sequence (DNA): TGTGCCAGCAGCTCTCGGACAGATAGCAATCAGCCCCAGCATTTT. Translated: CASSSRTDSNQPQHF.

The rearrangement uses TRBV5-1 and TRBJ2-1; 12 positions match TRBD2. V gave up 0 bases and J gave up 6 bases; unmatched junction bases: 1. This CDR3 is 15 amino acids long. In germline, CDR1 is SGHRS, CDR2 YFSETQ. The CDR3 spells CASSLASGGVNEQFF. CDR3 DNA sequence: TGCGCCAGCAGCTTGGCTAGCGGGGGGGTCAATGAGCAGTTCTTC.